This TCR beta chain was identified in a study of T cell responses to AZD1222 COVID-19 vaccine. This table comes from immunoSEQ multiplex PCR, and its TCRdb copy is limited to in-frame clones, with some not included. Altogether 85,000 to 90,000 clones are present, roughly nine tenths being singletons, with the ten largest covering 3%. This clone occurred once. CDR1 is LGHDT and CDR2 is YNNKEL in the germline V gene (reference sequence). The CDR3 covers 16 residues. With 0 bases removed from V and 4 bases from J, the gap between germline ends came to 12 bases. This chain uses TRBV3-1 (or the pseudogene TRBV3-2) with TRBJ1-4, with D tentatively TRBD1 (6 bases). The TCR originated in an adult in good health. The sequences come from peripheral blood, collected on day 0 of AZD1222 vaccination. The CDR3 DNA sequence: TGTGCCAGCAGCCAAGATACCCAGGGGCGTAATGAAAAACTGTTTTTT. Encoded protein: CASSQDTQGRNEKLFF.